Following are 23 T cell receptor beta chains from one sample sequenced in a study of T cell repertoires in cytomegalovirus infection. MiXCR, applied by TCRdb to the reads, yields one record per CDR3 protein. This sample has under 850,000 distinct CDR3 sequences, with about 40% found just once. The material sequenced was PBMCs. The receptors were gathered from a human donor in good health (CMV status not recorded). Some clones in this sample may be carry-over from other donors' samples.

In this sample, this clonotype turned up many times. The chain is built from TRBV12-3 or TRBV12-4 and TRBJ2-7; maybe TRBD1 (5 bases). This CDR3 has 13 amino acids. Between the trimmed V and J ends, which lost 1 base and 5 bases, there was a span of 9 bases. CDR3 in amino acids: CASSLGGPNEQYF. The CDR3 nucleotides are TGTGCCAGCAGTTTAGGGGGCCCAAACGAGCAGTACTTC.

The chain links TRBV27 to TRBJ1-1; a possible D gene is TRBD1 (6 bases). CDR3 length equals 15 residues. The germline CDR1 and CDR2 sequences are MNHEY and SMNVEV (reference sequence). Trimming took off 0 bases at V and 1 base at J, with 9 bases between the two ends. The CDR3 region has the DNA TGTGCCAGCAGTTTATCCCACAGGGCGAACACTGAAGCTTTCTTT. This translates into CASSLSHRANTEAFF.

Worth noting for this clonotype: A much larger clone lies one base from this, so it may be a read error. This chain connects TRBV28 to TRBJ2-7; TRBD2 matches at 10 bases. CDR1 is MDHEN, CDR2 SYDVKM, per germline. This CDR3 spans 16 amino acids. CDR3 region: CSSSPPLVAGGYEQYF. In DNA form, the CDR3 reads TGTTCCAGCAGCCCCCCGTTGGTAGCGGGAGGCTACGAGCAGTACTTC.

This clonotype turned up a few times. CDR3 DNA: TGTGCCTCCCTGGGCGGGTCTGAAGGTGGCTACACCTTC. Translation: CASLGGSEGGYTF. The chain joins TRBV6-1 to TRBJ1-2; the D is unclear. The CDR3 has 13 residues. V was shortened by 11 bases and J by 7 bases, with 20 bases between the two germline ends. CDR1 is MNHNS and CDR2 is SASEGT in the germline V gene.

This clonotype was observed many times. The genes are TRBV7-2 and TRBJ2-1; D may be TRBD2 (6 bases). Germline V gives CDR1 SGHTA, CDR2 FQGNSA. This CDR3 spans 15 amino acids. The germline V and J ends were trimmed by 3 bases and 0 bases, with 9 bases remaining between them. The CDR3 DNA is TGTGCCAGCAGCTTTCAGGGAGGCTCCTACAATGAGCAGTTCTTC. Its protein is CASSFQGGSYNEQFF. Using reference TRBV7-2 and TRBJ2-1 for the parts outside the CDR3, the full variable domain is GAGVSQSPSNKVTEKGKDVELRCDPISGHTALYWYRQSLGQGLEFLIYFQGNSAPDKSGLPSDRFSAERTGGSVSTLTIQRTQQEDSAVYLCASSFQGGSYNEQFFGPGTRLTVL.

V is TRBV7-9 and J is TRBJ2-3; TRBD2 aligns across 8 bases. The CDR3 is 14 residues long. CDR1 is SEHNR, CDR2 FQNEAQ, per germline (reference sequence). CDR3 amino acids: CASEDSGNMDTQYF. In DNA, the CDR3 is TGTGCGAGCGAGGATAGCGGGAATATGGATACGCAGTATTTT.

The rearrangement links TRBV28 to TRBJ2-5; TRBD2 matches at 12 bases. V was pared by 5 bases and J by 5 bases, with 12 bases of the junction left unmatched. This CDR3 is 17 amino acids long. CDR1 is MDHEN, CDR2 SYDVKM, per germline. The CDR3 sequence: CASSPVTSGSLWETQYF. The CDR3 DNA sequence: TGTGCCAGCAGTCCCGTGACTAGCGGGAGCTTGTGGGAGACCCAGTACTTC.

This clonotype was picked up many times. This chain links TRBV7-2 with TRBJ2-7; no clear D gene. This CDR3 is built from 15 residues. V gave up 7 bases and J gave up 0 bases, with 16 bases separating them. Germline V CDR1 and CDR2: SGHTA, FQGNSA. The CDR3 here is CASTPSRPSSYEQYF. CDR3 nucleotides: TGTGCCAGCACCCCTTCACGACCAAGCTCCTACGAGCAGTACTTC.

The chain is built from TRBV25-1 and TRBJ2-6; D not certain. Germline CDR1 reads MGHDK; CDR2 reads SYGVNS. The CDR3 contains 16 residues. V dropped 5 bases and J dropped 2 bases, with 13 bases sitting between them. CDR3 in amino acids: CASSPEFRPGANVLTF. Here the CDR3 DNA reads TGTGCCAGCAGTCCGGAGTTTCGCCCTGGGGCCAACGTCCTGACTTTC.

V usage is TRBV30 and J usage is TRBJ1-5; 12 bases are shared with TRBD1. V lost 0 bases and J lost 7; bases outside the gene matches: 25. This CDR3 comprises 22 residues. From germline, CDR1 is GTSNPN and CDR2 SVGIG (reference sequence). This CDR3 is CAWSVRRGIGTGGAWMGQPQHF. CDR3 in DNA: TGTGCCTGGAGTGTACGGAGGGGCATTGGGACAGGGGGCGCCTGGATGGGACAGCCCCAGCATTTT.

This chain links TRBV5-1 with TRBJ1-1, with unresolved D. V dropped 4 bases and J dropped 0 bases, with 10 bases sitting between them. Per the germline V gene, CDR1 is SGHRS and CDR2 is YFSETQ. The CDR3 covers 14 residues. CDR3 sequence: CASSKDTMNTEAFF. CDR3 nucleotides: TGCGCCAGCAGCAAAGACACGATGAACACTGAAGCTTTCTTT.

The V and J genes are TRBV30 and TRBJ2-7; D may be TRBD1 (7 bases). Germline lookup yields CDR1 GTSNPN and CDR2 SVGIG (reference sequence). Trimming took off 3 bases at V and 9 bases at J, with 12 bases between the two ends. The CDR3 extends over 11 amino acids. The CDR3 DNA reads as TGTGCCTGGAGCGGACAGGAGGGGCAGTACTTC. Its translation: CAWSGQEGQYF.

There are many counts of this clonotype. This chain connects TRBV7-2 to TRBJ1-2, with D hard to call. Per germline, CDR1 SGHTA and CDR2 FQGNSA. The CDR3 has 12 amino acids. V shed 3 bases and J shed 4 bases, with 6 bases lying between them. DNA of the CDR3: TGTGCCAGCAGCTTGTGGGGCTATGGCTACACCTTC. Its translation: CASSLWGYGYTF. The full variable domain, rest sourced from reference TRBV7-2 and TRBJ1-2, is GAGVSQSPSNKVTEKGKDVELRCDPISGHTALYWYRQSLGQGLEFLIYFQGNSAPDKSGLPSDRFSAERTGGSVSTLTIQRTQQEDSAVYLCASSLWGYGYTFGSGTRLTVV.

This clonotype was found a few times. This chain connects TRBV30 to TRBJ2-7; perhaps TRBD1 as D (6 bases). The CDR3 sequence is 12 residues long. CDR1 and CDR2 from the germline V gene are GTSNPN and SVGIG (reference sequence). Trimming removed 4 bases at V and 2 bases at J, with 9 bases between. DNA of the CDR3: TGTGCCTGGACCGGACAGACCTACGAGCAGTACTTC. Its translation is CAWTGQTYEQYF.

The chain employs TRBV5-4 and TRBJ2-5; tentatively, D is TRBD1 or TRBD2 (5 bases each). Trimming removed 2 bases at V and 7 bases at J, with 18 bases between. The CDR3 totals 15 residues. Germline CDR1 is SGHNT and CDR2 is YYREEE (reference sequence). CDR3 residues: CASSFRDRQEWTQYF. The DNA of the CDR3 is TGTGCCAGCAGCTTCCGGGACCGGCAAGAATGGACCCAGTACTTC.

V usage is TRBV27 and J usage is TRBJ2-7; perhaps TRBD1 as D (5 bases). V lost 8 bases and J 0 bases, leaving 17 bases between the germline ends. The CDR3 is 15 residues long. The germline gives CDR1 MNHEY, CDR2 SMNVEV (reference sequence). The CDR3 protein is CASQLFREGSYEQYF. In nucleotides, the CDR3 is TGTGCCAGCCAACTATTCAGGGAAGGCTCCTACGAGCAGTACTTC.

The CDR3 bases are TGCAGCGTTGAAGATCGGGGCTTAGAAGGGGAGACCCAGTACTTC. It specifies CSVEDRGLEGETQYF. The chain carries TRBV29-1 and TRBJ2-5; D could derive from TRBD1 or TRBD2 (5 bases each). Trimming removed 0 bases at V and 5 bases at J, with 16 bases between. The CDR3 extends over 15 amino acids. Germline V gives CDR1 SQVTM, CDR2 ANQGSEA.

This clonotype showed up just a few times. The CDR3 DNA reads TGTGCCAGCAGTCTAGACGCAGGGTCAGAGACCCAGTACTTC. Its translation is CASSLDAGSETQYF. This chain connects TRBV7-6 to TRBJ2-5; tentatively, D is TRBD1 (5 bases). The V gene's germline CDR1 is SGHVS and CDR2 FNYEAQ. Trimming left V 6 bases short and J 4 bases short, with 15 bases between. This CDR3 is built from 14 residues.

The CDR3: CASSMGASGTYEQYF. The CDR3 DNA reads TGTGCCAGTAGTATGGGGGCTAGCGGCACCTACGAGCAGTACTTC. The V call is TRBV19, the J call TRBJ2-7; tentatively, D is TRBD2 (7 bases). V shed 3 bases and J shed 2 bases, with 14 bases lying between them. Per germline, CDR1 LNHDA and CDR2 SQIVND (reference sequence). The CDR3 runs to 15 residues.

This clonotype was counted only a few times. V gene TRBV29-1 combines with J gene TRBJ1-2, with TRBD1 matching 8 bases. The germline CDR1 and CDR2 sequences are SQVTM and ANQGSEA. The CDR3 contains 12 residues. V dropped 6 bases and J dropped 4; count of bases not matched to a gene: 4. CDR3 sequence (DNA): TGCAGCGTGACGGACAGGGCCTATGGCTACACCTTC. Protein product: CSVTDRAYGYTF.

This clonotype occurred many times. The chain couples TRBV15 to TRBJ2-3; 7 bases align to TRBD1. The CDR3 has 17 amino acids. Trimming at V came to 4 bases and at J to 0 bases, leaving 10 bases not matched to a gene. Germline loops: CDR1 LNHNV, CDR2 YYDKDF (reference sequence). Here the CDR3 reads CATSTFPRGSSTDTQYF. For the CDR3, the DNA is TGTGCCACCAGCACCTTCCCCAGGGGGTCTAGCACAGATACGCAGTATTTT. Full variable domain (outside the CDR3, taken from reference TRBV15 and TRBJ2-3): DAMVIQNPRYQVTQFGKPVTLSCSQTLNHNVMYWYQQKSSQAPKLLFHYYDKDFNNEADTPDNFQSRRPNTSFCFLDIRSPGLGDTAMYLCATSTFPRGSSTDTQYFGPGTRLTVL.

Here the CDR3 reads CAIESGGMGTGELFF. The CDR3 DNA follows: TGTGCCATCGAGTCGGGGGGTATGGGCACCGGGGAGCTGTTTTTT. This chain links TRBV10-3 with TRBJ2-2, with 7 bases aligning to TRBD2. The germline V gene has CDR1 ENHRY and CDR2 SYGVKD. Trimming at V came to 8 bases and at J to 4 bases, leaving 10 bases not matched to a gene. The CDR3 length is 15 residues.

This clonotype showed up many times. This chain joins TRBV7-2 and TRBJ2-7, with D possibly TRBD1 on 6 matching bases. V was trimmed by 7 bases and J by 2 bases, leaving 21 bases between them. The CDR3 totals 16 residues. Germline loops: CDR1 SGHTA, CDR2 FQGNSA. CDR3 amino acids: CASTLAPQGTTYEQYF. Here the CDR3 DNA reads TGTGCCAGCACCCTAGCCCCACAGGGCACAACCTACGAGCAGTACTTC.